The T cell receptor beta chain described here comes from a study of CD8 T cells in ankylosing spondylitis. The V and J ends lost 5 bases and 4 bases respectively, with 12 bases between them. This CDR3 has 14 amino acids. General study points: Reported data indicate significant enrichment of disease-linked clones within matched ankylosing spondylitis synovial fluid. A motif in TCR beta, a set of eight highly homologous variants, appeared characteristic of ankylosing spondylitis blood. Prior work had noted some motif variants in reactive arthritis blood and synovial fluid.

TCRdb re-derived calls from the 5' RACE reads in MiXCR, one entry per CDR3 protein. The table has some 200,000 distinct CDR3 sequences, 18% seen once. This clonotype was observed many times. Its antigen is unknown. The chain recombines TRBV12-3 or TRBV12-4 with TRBJ2-1; D gene unclear. The sequence was obtained from a male donor aged 10-30 years with ankylosing spondylitis or in good health (not recorded which). The sample was blood, either unsorted or a sorted T cell fraction (not recorded which). In DNA, the CDR3 is TGTGCCAGCAGTAAACGACTTACATACAATGAGCAGTTCTTC. Its protein product is CASSKRLTYNEQFF.